These 9 T cell receptor beta chains were sequenced from one sample in a study of OX40 agonist ivuxolimab in advanced cancers. Profiled with immunoSEQ multiplex PCR; TCRdb holds only in-frame clones, not every one. The table records under 40,000 clones, around 87% of them present only once. The source material was CD4+ or CD8+ T cells sorted from blood, sampled in a trial of the OX40 agonist ivuxolimab. These receptors were obtained from an adult with an advanced solid tumor such as melanoma, head and neck, liver or kidney cancer.

The genes are TRBV2 and TRBJ2-5; 14 bases match TRBD2. The CDR3 runs to 17 residues. V trimming: 4 bases; J trimming: 5 bases; junction bases outside the gene matches: 9. Looked up from germline, CDR1 is SNHLY and CDR2 is FYNNEI. The CDR3 region is CASSGTSGRRTGETQYF. In DNA form, the CDR3 reads TGTGCCAGCAGTGGGACTAGCGGGAGGAGGACAGGGGAGACCCAGTACTTC.

This clone was detected only a few times. This rearrangement joins TRBV4-1 to TRBJ2-7, with 10 positions matching TRBD2. Germline V gene sequence: CDR1 MGHRA, CDR2 YSYEKL. V was pared by 3 bases and J by 7 bases, with 12 bases of the junction left unmatched. The CDR3 totals 16 residues. CDR3 sequence reads: CASSQQLGSGREEQYF. The CDR3 region has the DNA TGCGCCAGCAGCCAGCAATTGGGGAGCGGGAGGGAAGAGCAGTACTTC.

The genes are TRBV5-6 and TRBJ2-3; 13 nucleotides agree with TRBD2. Per germline, CDR1 SGHDT and CDR2 YYEEEE. CDR3 size: 19 residues. J gave up 2 bases and V 3 bases, and 12 bases lay outside the gene matches. CDR3 amino acids: CASSWGTSGVLPLTDTQYF. The CDR3 coding sequence is TGTGCCAGCAGCTGGGGGACTAGCGGGGTCCTTCCCCTCACAGATACGCAGTATTTT.

The genes are TRBV5-1 and TRBJ1-1; D call uncertain. V was shortened by 6 bases and J by 5 bases, with 14 bases between the two germline ends. In germline, CDR1 is SGHRS, CDR2 YFSETQ. This CDR3 region has 13 residues. This CDR3 reads CASTATGWTEAFF. CDR3 DNA sequence: TGCGCCAGCACTGCTACGGGTTGGACTGAAGCTTTCTTT.

CDR3 sequence reads: CASSLVGGTLMDQPQHF. The CDR3 DNA sequence: TGTGCCAGCAGCTTAGTAGGGGGCACCTTAATGGATCAGCCCCAGCATTTT. The V call is TRBV7-9, the J call TRBJ1-5; TRBD1 matches at 7 bases. This CDR3 comprises 17 residues. Germline V gene sequence: CDR1 SEHNR, CDR2 FQNEAQ (reference sequence). The V segment lost 1 base and the J segment 5 bases; nucleotides outside the gene matches: 11.

The chain carries TRBV5-4 and TRBJ2-2; 7 bases line up with TRBD2. With 4 bases clipped from V and 3 bases from J, the junction kept 6 bases outside the gene matches. The CDR3 is 15 amino acids. CDR1 and CDR2 (germline): SGHNT, YYREEE (reference sequence). In DNA form, the CDR3 reads TGTGCCAGCAGCCCGGGGACTACAGACACCGGGGAGCTGTTTTTT. It translates to CASSPGTTDTGELFF.

The chain couples TRBV9 to TRBJ2-7; D is unclear. Germline lookup yields CDR1 SGDLS and CDR2 YYNGEE. With 3 bases removed from V and 3 bases from J, the gap between germline ends came to 4 bases. The CDR3 is made up of 11 amino acids. The CDR3 here is CASSAYYEQYF. Here the CDR3 DNA reads TGTGCCAGCAGCGCTTACTACGAGCAGTACTTC.

The chain has TRBV5-1 and TRBJ1-2; possible D gene TRBD1, 6 bases. The CDR3 spans 16 residues. The V end lost 5 bases, the J end lost 2 bases, and 19 bases lay between the germline ends. Germline V gene lookup returns CDR1 SGHRS and CDR2 YFSETQ. For the CDR3, the DNA is TGCGCCAGCAGGGCCCACGAGACAGGATCCAACTATGGCTACACCTTC. It encodes CASRAHETGSNYGYTF.

The V gene is TRBV27, the J gene TRBJ2-4, with D possibly being TRBD2 (6 bases). The CDR3 sequence is 16 residues long. V was clipped by 3 bases and J by 5 bases, with 17 bases between them. The germline CDR1 and CDR2 sequences are MNHEY and SMNVEV (reference sequence). The CDR3 loop reads CASSLGWGVAENIQYF. CDR3 nucleotide sequence: TGTGCCAGCAGTTTGGGGTGGGGGGTCGCAGAAAACATTCAGTACTTC.